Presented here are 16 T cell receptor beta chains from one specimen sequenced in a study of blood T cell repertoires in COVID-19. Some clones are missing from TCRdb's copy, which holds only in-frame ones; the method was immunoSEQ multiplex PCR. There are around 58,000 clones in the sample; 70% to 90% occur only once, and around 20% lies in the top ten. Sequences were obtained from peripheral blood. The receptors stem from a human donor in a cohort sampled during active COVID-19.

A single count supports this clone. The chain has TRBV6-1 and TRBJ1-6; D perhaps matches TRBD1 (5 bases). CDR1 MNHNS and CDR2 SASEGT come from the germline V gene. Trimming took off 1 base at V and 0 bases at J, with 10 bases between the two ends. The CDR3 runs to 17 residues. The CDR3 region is CASSEGLGGSYNSPLHF. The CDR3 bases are TGTGCCAGCAGTGAAGGGTTGGGGGGCTCCTATAATTCACCCCTCCACTTT.

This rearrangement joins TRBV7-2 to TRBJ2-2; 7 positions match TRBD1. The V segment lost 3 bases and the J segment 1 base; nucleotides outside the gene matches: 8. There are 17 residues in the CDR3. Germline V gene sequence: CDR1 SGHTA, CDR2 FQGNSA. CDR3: CASSFSLDRVNTGELFF. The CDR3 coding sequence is TGTGCCAGCAGCTTCTCGCTAGACAGGGTGAACACCGGGGAGCTGTTTTTT.

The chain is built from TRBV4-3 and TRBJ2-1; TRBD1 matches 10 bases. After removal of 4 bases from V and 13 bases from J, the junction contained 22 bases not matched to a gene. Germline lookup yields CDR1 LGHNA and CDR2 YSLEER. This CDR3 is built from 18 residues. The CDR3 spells CASSPHLPGTGEYLRQFF. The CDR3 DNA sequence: TGCGCCAGCAGCCCTCACCTTCCCGGGACAGGGGAATACTTAAGACAGTTCTTC.

CDR3 coding DNA: TGTGCCACCAGCAGAGATCGGAGGACTAGCGGGTACAATGAGCAGTTCTTC. It encodes CATSRDRRTSGYNEQFF. This chain joins TRBV15 and TRBJ2-1, with 11 positions matching TRBD2. The V segment lost 0 bases and the J segment 4 bases; nucleotides outside the gene matches: 5. The CDR3 totals 17 residues. The V gene's germline CDR1 is LNHNV and CDR2 YYDKDF (reference sequence).

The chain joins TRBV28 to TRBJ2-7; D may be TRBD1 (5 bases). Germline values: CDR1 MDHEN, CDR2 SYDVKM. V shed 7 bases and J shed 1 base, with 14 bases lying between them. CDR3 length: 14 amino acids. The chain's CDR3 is CASKPRRGSYEQYF. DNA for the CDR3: TGTGCCAGCAAACCCCGAAGGGGATCCTACGAGCAGTACTTC. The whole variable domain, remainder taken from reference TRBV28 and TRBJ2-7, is DVKVTQSSRYLVKRTGEKVFLECVQDMDHENMFWYRQDPGLGLRLIYFSYDVKMKEKGDIPEGYSVSREKKERFSLILESASTNQTSMYLCASKPRRGSYEQYFGPGTRLTVT.

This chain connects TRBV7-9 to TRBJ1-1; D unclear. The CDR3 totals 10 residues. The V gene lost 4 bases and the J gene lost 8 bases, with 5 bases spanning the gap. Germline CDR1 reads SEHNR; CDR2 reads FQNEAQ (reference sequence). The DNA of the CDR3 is TGTGCCAGCAGCTCCACAGAAGCTTTCTTT. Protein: CASSSTEAFF.

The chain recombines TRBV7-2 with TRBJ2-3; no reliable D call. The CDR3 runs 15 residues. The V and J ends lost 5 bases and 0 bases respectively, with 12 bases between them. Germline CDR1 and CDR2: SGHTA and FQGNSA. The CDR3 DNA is TGTGCCAGCAGCCCAAGGATAGCTAGCACAGATACGCAGTATTTT. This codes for CASSPRIASTDTQYF.

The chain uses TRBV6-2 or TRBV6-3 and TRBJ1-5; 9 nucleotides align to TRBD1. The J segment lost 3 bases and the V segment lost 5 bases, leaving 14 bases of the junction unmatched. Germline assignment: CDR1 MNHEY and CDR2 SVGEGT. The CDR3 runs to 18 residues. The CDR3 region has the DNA TGTGCCAGCAGTCCCGGGACAGGGAGTCCCCCCTACAATCAGCCCCAGCATTTT. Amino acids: CASSPGTGSPPYNQPQHF.

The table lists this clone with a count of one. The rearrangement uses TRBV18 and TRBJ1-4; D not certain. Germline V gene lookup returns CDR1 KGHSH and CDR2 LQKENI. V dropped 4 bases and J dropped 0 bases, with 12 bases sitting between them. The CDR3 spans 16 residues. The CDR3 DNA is TGTGCCAGCTCACGTCAGGATTCCGCAACTAATGAAAAACTGTTTTTT. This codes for CASSRQDSATNEKLFF.

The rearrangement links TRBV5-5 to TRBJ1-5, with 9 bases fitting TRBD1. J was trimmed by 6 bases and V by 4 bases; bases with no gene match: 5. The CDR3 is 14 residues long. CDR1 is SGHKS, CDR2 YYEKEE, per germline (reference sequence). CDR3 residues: CASSPGQGTQPQHF. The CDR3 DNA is TGTGCCAGCAGCCCGGGACAGGGAACTCAGCCCCAGCATTTT.

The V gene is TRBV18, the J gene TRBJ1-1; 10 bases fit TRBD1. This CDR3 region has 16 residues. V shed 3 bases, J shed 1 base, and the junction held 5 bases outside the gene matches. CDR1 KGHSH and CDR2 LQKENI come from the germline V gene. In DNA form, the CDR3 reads TGTGCCAGCTCACCCAGACAGGGGGCGGGGAACACTGAAGCTTTCTTT. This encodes CASSPRQGAGNTEAFF.

The CDR3 sequence: CASSQALAGGVETQYF. As DNA, the CDR3 is TGCGCCAGCAGCCAAGCACTAGCGGGGGGTGTCGAGACCCAGTACTTC. V gene TRBV4-1 combines with J gene TRBJ2-5, with 12 bases matching TRBD2. V shed 1 base and J 5 bases; nucleotides not matched to a gene: 5. CDR1 and CDR2 from the germline V gene are MGHRA and YSYEKL. The CDR3 sequence is 16 residues long.

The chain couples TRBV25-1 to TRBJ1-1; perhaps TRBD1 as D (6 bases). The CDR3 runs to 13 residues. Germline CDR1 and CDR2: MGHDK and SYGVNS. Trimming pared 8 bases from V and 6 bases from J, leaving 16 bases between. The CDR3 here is CASHGDIFPEAFF. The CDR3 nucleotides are TGTGCCAGCCATGGGGACATTTTTCCTGAAGCTTTCTTT.

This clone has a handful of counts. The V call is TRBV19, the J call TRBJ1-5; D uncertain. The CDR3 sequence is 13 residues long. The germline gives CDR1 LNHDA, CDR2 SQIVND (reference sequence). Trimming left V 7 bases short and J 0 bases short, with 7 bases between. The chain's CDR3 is CASMRGSNQPQHF. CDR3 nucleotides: TGTGCCAGTATGCGCGGTAGCAATCAGCCCCAGCATTTT.

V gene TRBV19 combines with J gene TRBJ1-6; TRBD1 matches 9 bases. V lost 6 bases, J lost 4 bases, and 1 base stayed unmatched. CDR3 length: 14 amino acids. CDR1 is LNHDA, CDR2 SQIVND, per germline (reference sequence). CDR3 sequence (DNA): TGTGCCAGTAGGGGACAGGGATATAATTCACCCCTCCACTTT. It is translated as CASRGQGYNSPLHF.

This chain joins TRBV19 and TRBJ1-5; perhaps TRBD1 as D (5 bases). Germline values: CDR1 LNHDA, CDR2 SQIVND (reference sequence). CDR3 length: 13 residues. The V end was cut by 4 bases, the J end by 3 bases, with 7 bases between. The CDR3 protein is CASSRDYNQPQHF. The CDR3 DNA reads TGTGCCAGTAGTAGGGACTACAATCAGCCCCAGCATTTT.